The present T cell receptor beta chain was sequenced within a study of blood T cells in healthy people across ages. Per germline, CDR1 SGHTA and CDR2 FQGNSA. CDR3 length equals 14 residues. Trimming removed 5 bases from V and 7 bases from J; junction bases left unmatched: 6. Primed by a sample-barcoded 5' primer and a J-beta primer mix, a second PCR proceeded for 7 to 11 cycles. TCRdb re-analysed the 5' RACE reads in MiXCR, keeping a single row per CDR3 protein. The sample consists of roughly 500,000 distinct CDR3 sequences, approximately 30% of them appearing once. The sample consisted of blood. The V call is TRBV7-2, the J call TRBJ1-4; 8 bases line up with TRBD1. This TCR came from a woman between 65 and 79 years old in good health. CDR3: CASSPRTGFEKLFF. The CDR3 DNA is TGTGCCAGCAGCCCCCGGACAGGGTTTGAAAAACTGTTTTTT.